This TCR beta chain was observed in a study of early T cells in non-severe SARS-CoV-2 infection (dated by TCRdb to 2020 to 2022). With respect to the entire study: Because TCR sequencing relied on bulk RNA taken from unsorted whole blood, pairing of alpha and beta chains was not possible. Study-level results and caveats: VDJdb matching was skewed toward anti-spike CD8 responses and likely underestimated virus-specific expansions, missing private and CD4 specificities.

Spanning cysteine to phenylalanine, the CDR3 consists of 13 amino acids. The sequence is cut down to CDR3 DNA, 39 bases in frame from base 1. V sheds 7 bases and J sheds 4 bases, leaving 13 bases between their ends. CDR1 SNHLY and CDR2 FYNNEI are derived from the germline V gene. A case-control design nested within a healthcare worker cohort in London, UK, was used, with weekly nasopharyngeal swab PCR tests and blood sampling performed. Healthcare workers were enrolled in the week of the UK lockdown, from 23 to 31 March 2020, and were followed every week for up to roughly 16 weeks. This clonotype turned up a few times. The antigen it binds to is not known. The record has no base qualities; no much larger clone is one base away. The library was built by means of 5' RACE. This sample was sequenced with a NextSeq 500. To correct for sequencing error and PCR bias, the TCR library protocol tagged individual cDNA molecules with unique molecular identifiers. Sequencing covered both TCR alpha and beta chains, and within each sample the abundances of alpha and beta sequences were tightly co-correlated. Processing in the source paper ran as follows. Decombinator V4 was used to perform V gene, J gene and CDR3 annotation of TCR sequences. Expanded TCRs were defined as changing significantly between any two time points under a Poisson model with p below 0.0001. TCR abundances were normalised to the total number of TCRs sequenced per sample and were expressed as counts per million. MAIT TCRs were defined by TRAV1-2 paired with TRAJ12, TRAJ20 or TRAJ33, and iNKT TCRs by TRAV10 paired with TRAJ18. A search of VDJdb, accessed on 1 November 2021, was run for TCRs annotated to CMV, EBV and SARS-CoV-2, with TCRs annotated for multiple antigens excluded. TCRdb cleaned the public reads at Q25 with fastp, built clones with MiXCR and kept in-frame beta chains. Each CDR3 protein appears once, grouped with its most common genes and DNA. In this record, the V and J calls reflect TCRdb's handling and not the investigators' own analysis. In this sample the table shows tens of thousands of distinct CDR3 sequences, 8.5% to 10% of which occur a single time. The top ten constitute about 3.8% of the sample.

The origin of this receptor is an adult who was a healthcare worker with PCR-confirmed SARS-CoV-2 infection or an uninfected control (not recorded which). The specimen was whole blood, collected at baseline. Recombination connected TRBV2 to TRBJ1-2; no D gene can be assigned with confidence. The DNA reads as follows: TGTGCCAGCATTGACGTCACCGCCTATGGCTACACCTTC. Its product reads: CASIDVTAYGYTF.